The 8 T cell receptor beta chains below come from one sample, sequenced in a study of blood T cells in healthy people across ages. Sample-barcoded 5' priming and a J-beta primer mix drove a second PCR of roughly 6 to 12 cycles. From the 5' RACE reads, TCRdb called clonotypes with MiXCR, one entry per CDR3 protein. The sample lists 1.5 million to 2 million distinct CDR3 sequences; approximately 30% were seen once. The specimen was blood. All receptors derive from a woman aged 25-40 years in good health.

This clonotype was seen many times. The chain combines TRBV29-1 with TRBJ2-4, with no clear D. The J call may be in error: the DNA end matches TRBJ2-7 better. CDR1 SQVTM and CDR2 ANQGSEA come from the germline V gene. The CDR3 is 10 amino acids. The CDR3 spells CSVSGGEQYF. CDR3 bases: TGCAGCGTTAGTGGCGGCGAGCAGTACTTC.

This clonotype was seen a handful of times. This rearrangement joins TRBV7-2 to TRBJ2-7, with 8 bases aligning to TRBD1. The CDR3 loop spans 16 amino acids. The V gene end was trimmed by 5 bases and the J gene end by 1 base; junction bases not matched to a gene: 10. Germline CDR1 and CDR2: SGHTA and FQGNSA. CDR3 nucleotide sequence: TGTGCCAGCAGCCATACGCAGGGGGCGGAATCCTACGAGCAGTACTTC. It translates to CASSHTQGAESYEQYF.

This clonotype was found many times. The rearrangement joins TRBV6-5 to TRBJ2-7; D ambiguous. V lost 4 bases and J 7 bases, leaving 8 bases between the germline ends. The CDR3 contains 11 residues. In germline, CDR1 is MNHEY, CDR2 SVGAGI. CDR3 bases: TGTGCCAGCAGTTCCCCCCTGGAGCAGTACTTC. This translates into CASSSPLEQYF.

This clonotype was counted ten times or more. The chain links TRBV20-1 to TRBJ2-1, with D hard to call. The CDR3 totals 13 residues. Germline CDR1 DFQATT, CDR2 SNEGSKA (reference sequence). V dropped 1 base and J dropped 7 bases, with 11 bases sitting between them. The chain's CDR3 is CSARALDTNEQFF. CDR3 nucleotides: TGCAGTGCTAGAGCCCTTGACACGAATGAGCAGTTCTTC.

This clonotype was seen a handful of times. The CDR3 spells CSAGEGQGAYEQYF. The CDR3 bases are TGCAGTGCTGGCGAGGGACAGGGTGCCTACGAGCAGTACTTC. The chain recombines TRBV20-1 with TRBJ2-7, with TRBD1 identical over 9 bases. CDR3 length: 14 amino acids. Losses at the gene ends were 5 bases for V and 2 bases for J; bases not matched to a gene: 7. In germline, CDR1 is DFQATT, CDR2 SNEGSKA (reference sequence).

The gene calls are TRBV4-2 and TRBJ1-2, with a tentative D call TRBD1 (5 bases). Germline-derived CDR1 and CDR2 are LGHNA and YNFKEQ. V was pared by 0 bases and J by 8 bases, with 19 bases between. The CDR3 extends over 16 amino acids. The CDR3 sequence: CASSQEKGPPRRGYTF. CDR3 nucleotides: TGTGCCAGCAGCCAAGAGAAGGGGCCTCCTCGTAGAGGCTACACCTTC.

The CDR3 nucleotides read TGTGCCAGCAGCCCCTTGACAGGGGCGGGCGAGCAGTACTTC. This translates into CASSPLTGAGEQYF. The rearrangement uses TRBV3-1 and TRBJ2-7, with 8 bases identical to TRBD1. The CDR3 contains 14 residues. Germline CDR1 LGHDT, CDR2 YNNKEL (reference sequence). V trimming: 4 bases; J trimming: 6 bases; junction bases outside the gene matches: 8.

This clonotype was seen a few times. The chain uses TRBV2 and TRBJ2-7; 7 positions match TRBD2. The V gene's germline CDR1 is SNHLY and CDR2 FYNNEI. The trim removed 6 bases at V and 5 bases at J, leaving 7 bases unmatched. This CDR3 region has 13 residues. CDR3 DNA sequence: TGTGCCAGCAGGGGGACTATGTCCGACGAGCAGTACTTC. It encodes CASRGTMSDEQYF.